The 32 T cell receptor beta chains presented below share a single source sample, sequenced in a study of shared clonotypes between healthy human individuals. CD45RO-negative, CCR7-selected cells formed the naive CD8 fraction, which excluded terminally differentiated effector memory CD45RA+ cells. Using immunoSEQ multiplex PCR, the repertoire was profiled, and TCRdb retains in-frame clones only, with some absent. The sample has about 600,000 clones, roughly 96% seen once; the top ten hold over 0.09%. The sample comprised naive CD8+ T cells sorted from blood. These receptors originate from a woman aged 25 to 39 in good health.

V usage is TRBV28 and J usage is TRBJ2-6; 11 nucleotides line up with TRBD1. Germline V gives CDR1 MDHEN, CDR2 SYDVKM. The CDR3 is 18 amino acids. The V segment lost 2 bases and the J segment 0 bases; nucleotides outside the gene matches: 3. The CDR3 region has the DNA TGTGCCAGCAGTTTAGGGACAGGGGGTTTCTCTGGGGCCAACGTCCTGACTTTC. It is translated as CASSLGTGGFSGANVLTF.

As for this clone: Other DNA sequences in the same sample also yield this CDR3. The chain is built from TRBV27 and TRBJ2-7; perhaps TRBD2 as D (6 bases). Germline assignment: CDR1 MNHEY and CDR2 SMNVEV (reference sequence). The CDR3 is made up of 14 amino acids. V dropped 6 bases and J dropped 1 base, with 13 bases sitting between them. The CDR3 region is CASSTGTGSYEQYF. CDR3 bases: TGTGCCAGCAGCACCGGGACTGGATCCTACGAGCAGTACTTC.

This rearrangement joins TRBV7-8 to TRBJ2-5; the D is unclear. The CDR3 is made up of 15 amino acids. Germline lookup yields CDR1 SGHVS and CDR2 FQNEAQ. The germline V and J ends were trimmed by 1 base and 5 bases, with 14 bases remaining between them. The CDR3 DNA follows: TGTGCCAGCAGCTTAGACGCCTCCCCTGGGGAGACCCAGTACTTC. It yields the protein CASSLDASPGETQYF.

This clone was found once. The CDR3 DNA follows: TGCGCCAGCAGCCAAGGACCCAGGGAGGTGGGCGAGCAGTACTTC. Protein product: CASSQGPREVGEQYF. This chain joins TRBV4-1 and TRBJ2-7; maybe TRBD2 (6 bases). In germline, CDR1 is MGHRA, CDR2 YSYEKL. The germline V and J ends were trimmed by 1 base and 6 bases, with 16 bases remaining between them. The CDR3 loop spans 15 amino acids.

The chain couples TRBV5-5 to TRBJ1-1; D is possibly TRBD1 (6 bases). The CDR3 loop spans 14 amino acids. Germline assignment: CDR1 SGHKS and CDR2 YYEKEE (reference sequence). Trimming shortened V by 0 bases and J by 3 bases, and 9 bases separated the two germline ends. CDR3 protein: CASSLDRVDTEAFF. The CDR3, as DNA: TGTGCCAGCAGCTTGGACAGGGTCGACACTGAAGCTTTCTTT.

This clone was observed a single time. This sequence joins TRBV29-1 and TRBJ2-1; TRBD1 matches 9 bases. This CDR3 has 15 residues. Germline trimming cut 7 bases from V and 7 bases from J; bases unmatched to any gene: 14. Germline CDR1 is SQVTM and CDR2 is ANQGSEA. CDR3 protein: CSATLTGGAGNEQFF. CDR3 DNA sequence: TGCAGCGCTACGCTAACAGGGGGCGCGGGAAATGAGCAGTTCTTC.

The chain is built from TRBV4-1 and TRBJ1-2; D may be TRBD1 (5 bases). Germline CDR1 MGHRA, CDR2 YSYEKL. V lost 1 base, J lost 2 bases, and 8 bases lay in between. This CDR3 is 14 amino acids long. The CDR3 region has the DNA TGCGCCAGCAGCCAAGTTGGGGGGAACTATGGCTACACCTTC. Amino acid sequence: CASSQVGGNYGYTF.

The chain couples TRBV7-9 to TRBJ2-5, with TRBD2 matching over 8 bases. TRBJ2-7 explains the end of the DNA better; the J call may be wrong. The CDR3 consists of 15 residues. The germline V gene has CDR1 SEHNR and CDR2 FQNEAQ (reference sequence). This chain's CDR3 is CASSPILAGNYEQYF. The CDR3, as DNA: TGTGCCAGCAGCCCTATATTAGCGGGAAACTACGAGCAGTACTTC.

The chain couples TRBV7-9 to TRBJ1-1; the D gene is possibly TRBD1 (6 bases). Germline assignment: CDR1 SEHNR and CDR2 FQNEAQ (reference sequence). The CDR3 is made up of 14 amino acids. The V end was cut by 1 base, the J end by 8 bases, with 14 bases between. Here the CDR3 reads CASSLGGGRPEAFF. CDR3 in DNA: TGTGCCAGCAGCTTAGGAGGGGGACGCCCGGAAGCTTTCTTT.

The gene calls are TRBV19 and TRBJ2-1; D gene uncertain. The germline gives CDR1 LNHDA, CDR2 SQIVND (reference sequence). The V end lost 8 bases, the J end lost 5 bases, and 7 bases lay between the germline ends. The CDR3 is made up of 11 amino acids. CDR3 region: CASLSNNEQFF. The DNA of the CDR3 is TGTGCCAGTCTTTCTAACAATGAGCAGTTCTTC.

The chain joins TRBV5-1 to TRBJ2-3; a possible D gene is TRBD2 (6 bases). This CDR3 is built from 14 residues. Trimming left V 4 bases short and J 2 bases short, with 11 bases between. CDR1 is SGHRS, CDR2 YFSETQ, per germline. The CDR3 region is CASSHRENTDTQYF. Written as DNA, the CDR3 is TGCGCCAGCAGCCACCGGGAGAACACAGATACGCAGTATTTT.

This sequence joins TRBV7-8 and TRBJ2-1; 11 positions match TRBD2. The CDR3 contains 17 residues. CDR1 SGHVS and CDR2 FQNEAQ come from the germline V gene. V trimming: 5 bases; J trimming: 8 bases; junction bases outside the gene matches: 14. As DNA, the CDR3 is TGTGCCAGCAGCCCCCTTTTTAGCGGGAGGGCCATGCATGAGCAGTTCTTC. Translated, it gives CASSPLFSGRAMHEQFF.

Details on this clone: This sample also contains other DNA sequences that code for the same CDR3. The CDR3: CASRSGYEQYF. CDR3 sequence (DNA): TGTGCCAGCAGGAGCGGCTACGAGCAGTACTTC. V and J are TRBV28 and TRBJ2-7; a weak D match, TRBD2 (5 bases). The germline gives CDR1 MDHEN, CDR2 SYDVKM. CDR3 size: 11 residues. V dropped 6 bases and J dropped 3 bases, with 6 bases sitting between them.

V is TRBV27 and J is TRBJ2-2, with D unresolved. This CDR3 region has 11 residues. Germline CDR1 is MNHEY and CDR2 is SMNVEV (reference sequence). V shed 8 bases and J shed 5 bases, with 6 bases lying between them. The CDR3 nucleotides are TGTGCCAGCTATGGGACCGGGGAGCTGTTTTTT. It translates to CASYGTGELFF.

The chain carries TRBV7-9 and TRBJ2-7; 7 bases are a match to TRBD1. After removal of 6 bases from V and 5 bases from J, the junction contained 4 bases not matched to a gene. The CDR3 spans 12 residues. From germline, CDR1 is SEHNR and CDR2 FQNEAQ (reference sequence). This CDR3 is CASRTGPHEQYF. The CDR3 DNA follows: TGTGCCAGCAGGACAGGGCCCCACGAGCAGTACTTC.

The chain carries TRBV2 and TRBJ2-7, with D perhaps matching TRBD2 (6 bases). Germline CDR1 and CDR2: SNHLY and FYNNEI. This CDR3 region has 12 residues. The V end was cut by 7 bases, the J end by 5 bases, with 12 bases between. CDR3 region: CASTGGPDEQYF. The CDR3 DNA sequence: TGTGCCAGCACCGGAGGGCCGGACGAGCAGTACTTC.

This chain uses TRBV7-9 with TRBJ2-7, with TRBD2 as a possible D gene (6 bases). Germline CDR1 reads SEHNR; CDR2 reads FQNEAQ (reference sequence). This CDR3 region has 14 residues. V lost 4 bases and J lost 5, with 15 bases in between. CDR3 nucleotides: TGTGCCAGCAGCTCGATGGGGGGTCGGCACGAGCAGTACTTC. Encoded protein: CASSSMGGRHEQYF.

The chain recombines TRBV5-1 with TRBJ2-2; the match to TRBD1 covers 8 bases. The trim removed 0 bases at V and 3 bases at J, leaving 10 bases unmatched. Germline-derived CDR1 and CDR2 are SGHRS and YFSETQ. CDR3 length equals 18 residues. The CDR3 DNA follows: TGCGCCAGCAGCTTGGACGAGGTGGACAGGGCATACACCGGGGAGCTGTTTTTT. This sequence encodes CASSLDEVDRAYTGELFF.

The chain joins TRBV29-1 to TRBJ1-3, with D maybe TRBD1 (5 bases). Between the trimmed V and J ends, which lost 1 base and 4 bases, there was a span of 8 bases. Per germline, CDR1 SQVTM and CDR2 ANQGSEA. The CDR3 consists of 13 residues. As DNA, the CDR3 is TGCAGCGTTGAAGGGGGGAAAGGAAACACCATATATTTT. This translates into CSVEGGKGNTIYF.

V is TRBV19 and J is TRBJ1-1, with 7 bases aligning to TRBD1. There are 16 residues in the CDR3. Germline values: CDR1 LNHDA, CDR2 SQIVND (reference sequence). V trimming: 4 bases; J trimming: 0 bases; junction bases outside the gene matches: 8. CDR3 in DNA: TGTGCCAGTAGTACACAGGGGATAGGAATGAACACTGAAGCTTTCTTT. Its protein product is CASSTQGIGMNTEAFF.

In nucleotides, the CDR3 is TGCGCCAGCAGCTTGGATTCCAGCTCCTACAATGAGCAGTTCTTC. Its protein is CASSLDSSSYNEQFF. The rearrangement links TRBV5-1 to TRBJ2-1; D uncertain. Germline CDR1 and CDR2: SGHRS and YFSETQ. Trimming removed 0 bases at V and 0 bases at J, with 7 bases between. CDR3 length: 15 residues.

This clone has a handful of counts. The chain couples TRBV19 to TRBJ1-1; D is unresolved. Germline-derived CDR1 and CDR2 are LNHDA and SQIVND (reference sequence). Trimming pared 4 bases from V and 8 bases from J, leaving 5 bases between. The CDR3 runs 10 residues. CDR3 nucleotide sequence: TGTGCCAGTAGTACCAACGAAGCTTTCTTT. It yields the protein CASSTNEAFF.

This sequence joins TRBV5-4 and TRBJ1-1; 8 bases line up with TRBD1. V was clipped by 0 bases and J by 4 bases; unmatched bases: 8. The CDR3 length is 16 residues. Germline values: CDR1 SGHNT, CDR2 YYREEE (reference sequence). CDR3 protein: CASSLAAGGLGTEAFF. CDR3 in DNA: TGTGCCAGCAGCTTGGCGGCAGGGGGCTTGGGCACTGAAGCTTTCTTT.

The chain combines TRBV21-1 with TRBJ1-5. TRBV21-1 counts as a pseudogene. The CDR3 is 13 residues long. The CDR3 nucleotides are TGTGCCAGCAGCCCGACTGGGGAACGGCCCCAGCATTTT. This encodes CASSPTGERPQHF.

The J gene is TRBJ1-1, the V gene TRBV5-1, with D unclear. Germline assignment: CDR1 SGHRS and CDR2 YFSETQ. CDR3 length: 12 amino acids. V lost 8 bases to trimming and J lost 0 bases, with 8 bases between them. DNA for the CDR3: TGCGCCAGTAGGACGGTGAACACTGAAGCTTTCTTT. This encodes CASRTVNTEAFF.

The chain links TRBV5-1 to TRBJ1-2, with D perhaps matching TRBD1 (5 bases). From germline, CDR1 is SGHRS and CDR2 YFSETQ. V lost 3 bases, J lost 4 bases, and 13 bases lay in between. The CDR3 sequence is 14 residues long. The CDR3 DNA is TGCGCCAGCAGCTCATATGACAGACCCTATGGCTACACCTTC. Its translation: CASSSYDRPYGYTF.

V is TRBV19 and J is TRBJ1-1; D remains ambiguous. The V gene's germline CDR1 is LNHDA and CDR2 SQIVND (reference sequence). The CDR3 loop spans 15 amino acids. Between the trimmed V and J ends, which lost 5 bases and 10 bases, there was a span of 23 bases. CDR3 region: CASSPLGSGEVVAFF. As DNA, the CDR3 is TGTGCCAGTAGTCCCCTGGGCTCCGGGGAGGTTGTAGCTTTCTTT.

The J gene is TRBJ2-7, the V gene TRBV9; 8 nucleotides match TRBD1. In germline, CDR1 is SGDLS, CDR2 YYNGEE. The V segment lost 4 bases and the J segment 3 bases; nucleotides outside the gene matches: 9. The CDR3 loop spans 15 amino acids. DNA of the CDR3: TGTGCCAGCAGCCCATCCGGAGGGACAGGCTACGAGCAGTACTTC. Its translation: CASSPSGGTGYEQYF.

The V and J genes are TRBV27 and TRBJ2-5, with D possibly being TRBD2 (7 bases). V lost 6 bases to trimming and J lost 6 bases, with 26 bases between them. The CDR3 totals 17 residues. Germline CDR1 and CDR2: MNHEY and SMNVEV (reference sequence). The CDR3 region has the DNA TGTGCCAGCAGCCTTTCCCTAGGGAGGGCGGGGGCGAAGACCCAGTACTTC. It codes for CASSLSLGRAGAKTQYF.

The genes are TRBV9 and TRBJ2-7, with D perhaps being TRBD1 or TRBD2 (5 bases each). The CDR3 covers 15 residues. Germline CDR1 and CDR2: SGDLS and YYNGEE. V lost 0 bases to trimming and J lost 9 bases, with 19 bases between them. The CDR3 bases are TGTGCCAGCAGCGTAGATGGGACCTCATACGTTCGGCAGTACTTC. Its translation is CASSVDGTSYVRQYF.

V and J are TRBV30 and TRBJ2-2; possibly TRBD1 for D (5 bases). The germline gives CDR1 GTSNPN, CDR2 SVGIG (reference sequence). V lost 0 bases to trimming and J lost 4 bases, with 9 bases between them. CDR3 length: 14 amino acids. Here the CDR3 DNA reads TGTGCCTGGAGTGTTGGGGCCGGCACCGGGGAGCTGTTTTTT. This gives the protein CAWSVGAGTGELFF.

V gene TRBV13 combines with J gene TRBJ1-1; D ambiguous. Germline CDR1 PRHDT, CDR2 FYEKMQ (reference sequence). V shed 1 base and J shed 10 bases, with 7 bases lying between them. CDR3 length equals 11 residues. In DNA form, the CDR3 reads TGTGCCAGCAGCTTAGCGGGCAGAGCTTTCTTT. It codes for CASSLAGRAFF.